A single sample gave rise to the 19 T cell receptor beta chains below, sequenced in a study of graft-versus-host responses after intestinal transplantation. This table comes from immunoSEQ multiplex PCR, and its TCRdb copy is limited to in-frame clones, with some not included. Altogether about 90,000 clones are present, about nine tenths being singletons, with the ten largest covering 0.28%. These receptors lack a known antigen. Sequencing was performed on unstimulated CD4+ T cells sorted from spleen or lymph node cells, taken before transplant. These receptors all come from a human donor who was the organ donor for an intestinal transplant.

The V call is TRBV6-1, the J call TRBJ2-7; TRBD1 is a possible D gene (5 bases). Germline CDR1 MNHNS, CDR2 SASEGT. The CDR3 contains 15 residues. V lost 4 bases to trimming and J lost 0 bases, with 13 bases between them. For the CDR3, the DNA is TGTGCCAGCAGTGCCCAGGGCATCCCCTCCTACGAGCAGTACTTC. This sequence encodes CASSAQGIPSYEQYF.

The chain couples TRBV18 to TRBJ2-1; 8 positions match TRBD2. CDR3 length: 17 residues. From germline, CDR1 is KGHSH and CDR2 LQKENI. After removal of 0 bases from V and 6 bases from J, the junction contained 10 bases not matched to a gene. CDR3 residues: CASSPPSRAGGRNEQFF. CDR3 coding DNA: TGTGCCAGCTCACCACCTTCCCGCGCGGGGGGACGCAATGAGCAGTTCTTC. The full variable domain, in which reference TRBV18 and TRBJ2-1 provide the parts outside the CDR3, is NAGVMQNPRHLVRRRGQEARLRCSPMKGHSHVYWYRQLPEEGLKFMVYLQKENIIDESGMPKERFSAEFPKEGPSILRIQQVVRGDSAAYFCASSPPSRAGGRNEQFFGPGTRLTVL.

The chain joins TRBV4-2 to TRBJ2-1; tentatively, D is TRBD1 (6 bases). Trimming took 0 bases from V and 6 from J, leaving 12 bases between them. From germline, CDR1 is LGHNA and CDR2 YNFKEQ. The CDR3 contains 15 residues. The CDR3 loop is CASSQEGGRTNEQFF. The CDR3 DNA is TGTGCCAGCAGCCAAGAAGGGGGTCGGACCAATGAGCAGTTCTTC.

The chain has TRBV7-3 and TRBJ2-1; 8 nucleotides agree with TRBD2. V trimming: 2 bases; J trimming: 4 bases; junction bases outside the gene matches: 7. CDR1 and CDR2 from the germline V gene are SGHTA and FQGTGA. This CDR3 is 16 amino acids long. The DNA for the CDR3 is TGTGCCAGCAGCTTACAACCGGGAGGGATTTACAATGAGCAGTTCTTC. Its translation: CASSLQPGGIYNEQFF.

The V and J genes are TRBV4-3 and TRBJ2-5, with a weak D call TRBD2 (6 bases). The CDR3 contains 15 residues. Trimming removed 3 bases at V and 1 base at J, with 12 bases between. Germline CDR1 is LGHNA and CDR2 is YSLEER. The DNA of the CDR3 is TGCGCCAGCAGCCAGGATGGGACTTTCCAAGAGACCCAGTACTTC. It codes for CASSQDGTFQETQYF.

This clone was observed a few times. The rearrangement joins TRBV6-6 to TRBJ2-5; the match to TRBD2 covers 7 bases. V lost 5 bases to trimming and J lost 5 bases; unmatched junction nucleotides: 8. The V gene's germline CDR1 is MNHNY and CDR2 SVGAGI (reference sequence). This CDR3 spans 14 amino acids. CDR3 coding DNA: TGTGCCAGCAGTCTCCGGACTAGGGAGGAGACCCAGTACTTC. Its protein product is CASSLRTREETQYF.

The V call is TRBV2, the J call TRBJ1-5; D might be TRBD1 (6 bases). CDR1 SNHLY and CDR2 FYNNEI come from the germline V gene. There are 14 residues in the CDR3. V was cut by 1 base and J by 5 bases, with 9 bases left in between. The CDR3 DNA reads TGTGCCAGCAGTGAAGAGGGGGGGGATCAGCCCCAGCATTTT. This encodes CASSEEGGDQPQHF.

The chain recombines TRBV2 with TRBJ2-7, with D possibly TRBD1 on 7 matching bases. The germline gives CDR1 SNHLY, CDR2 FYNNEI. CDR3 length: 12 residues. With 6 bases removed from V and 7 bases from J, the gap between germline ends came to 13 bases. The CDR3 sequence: CASREGAWEQYF. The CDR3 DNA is TGTGCCAGCAGGGAGGGGGCGTGGGAGCAGTACTTC.

CDR3 nucleotides: TGTGCCAGCGGTATGCCCCTAACCTACAATGAGCAGTTCTTC. Translated: CASGMPLTYNEQFF. The chain recombines TRBV6-6 with TRBJ2-1; D is unresolved. Germline CDR1 is MNHNY and CDR2 is SVGAGI (reference sequence). Trimming took off 8 bases at V and 2 bases at J, with 13 bases between the two ends. CDR3 length: 14 residues.

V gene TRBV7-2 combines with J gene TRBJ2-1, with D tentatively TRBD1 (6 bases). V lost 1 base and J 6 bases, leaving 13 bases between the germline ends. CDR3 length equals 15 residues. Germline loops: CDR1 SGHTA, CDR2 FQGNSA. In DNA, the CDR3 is TGTGCCAGCAGCTTAGGCCGACAGGTAGGCAATGAGCAGTTCTTC. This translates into CASSLGRQVGNEQFF.

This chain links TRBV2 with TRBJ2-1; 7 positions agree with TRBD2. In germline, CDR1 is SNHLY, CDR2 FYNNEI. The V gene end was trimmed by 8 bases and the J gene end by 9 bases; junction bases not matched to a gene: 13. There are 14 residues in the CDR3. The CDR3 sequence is CASDPMAGAAEQFF. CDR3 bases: TGTGCCAGCGACCCCATGGCGGGAGCCGCTGAGCAGTTCTTC.

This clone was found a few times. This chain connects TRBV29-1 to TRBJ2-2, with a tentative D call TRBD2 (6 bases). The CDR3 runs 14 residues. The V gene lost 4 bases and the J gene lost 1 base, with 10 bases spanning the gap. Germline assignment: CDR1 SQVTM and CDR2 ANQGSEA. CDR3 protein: CSVGGGENTGELFF. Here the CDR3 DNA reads TGCAGCGTTGGGGGCGGGGAGAACACCGGGGAGCTGTTTTTT.

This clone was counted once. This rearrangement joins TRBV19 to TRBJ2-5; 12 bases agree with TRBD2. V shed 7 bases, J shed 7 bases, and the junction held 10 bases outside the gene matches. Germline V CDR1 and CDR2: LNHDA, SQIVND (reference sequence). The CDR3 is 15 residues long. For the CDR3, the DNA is TGTGCCAGTACGCGGACTAGCGGGGATCCCGGGACCCAGTACTTC. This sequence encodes CASTRTSGDPGTQYF.

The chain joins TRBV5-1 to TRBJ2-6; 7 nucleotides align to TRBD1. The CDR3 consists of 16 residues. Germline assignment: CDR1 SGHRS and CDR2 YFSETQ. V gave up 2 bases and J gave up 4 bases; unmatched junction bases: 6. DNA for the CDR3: TGCGCCAGCAGCTTCCTCACAGGGGTCGGGGCCAACGTCCTGACTTTC. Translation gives CASSFLTGVGANVLTF.

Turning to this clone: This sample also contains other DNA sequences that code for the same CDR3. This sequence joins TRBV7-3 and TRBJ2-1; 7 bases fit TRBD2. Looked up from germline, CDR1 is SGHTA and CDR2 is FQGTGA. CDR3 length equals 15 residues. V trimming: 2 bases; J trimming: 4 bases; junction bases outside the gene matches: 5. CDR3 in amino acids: CASSLLAGGYNEQFF. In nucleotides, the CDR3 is TGTGCCAGCAGCTTATTAGCGGGCGGATACAATGAGCAGTTCTTC.

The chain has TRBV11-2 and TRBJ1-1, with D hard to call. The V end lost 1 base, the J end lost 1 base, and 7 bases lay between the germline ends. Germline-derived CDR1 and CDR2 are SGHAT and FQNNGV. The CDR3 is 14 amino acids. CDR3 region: CASSLVSGNTEAFF. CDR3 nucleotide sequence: TGTGCCAGCAGCTTAGTTTCCGGGAACACTGAAGCTTTCTTT.

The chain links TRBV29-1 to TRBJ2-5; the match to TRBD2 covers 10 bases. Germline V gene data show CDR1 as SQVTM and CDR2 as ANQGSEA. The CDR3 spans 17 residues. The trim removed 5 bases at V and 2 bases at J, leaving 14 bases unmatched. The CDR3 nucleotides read TGCAGCGTTCAGAAGGGAAGCCTAGCGGGGGTACAAGAGACCCAGTACTTC. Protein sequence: CSVQKGSLAGVQETQYF.

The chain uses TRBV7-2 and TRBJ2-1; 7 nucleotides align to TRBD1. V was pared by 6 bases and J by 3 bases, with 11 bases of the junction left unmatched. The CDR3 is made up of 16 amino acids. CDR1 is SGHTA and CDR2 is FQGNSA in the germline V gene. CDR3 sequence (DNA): TGTGCCAGCAGTTTCCCCCCGGGACAGATCTACAATGAGCAGTTCTTC. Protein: CASSFPPGQIYNEQFF.

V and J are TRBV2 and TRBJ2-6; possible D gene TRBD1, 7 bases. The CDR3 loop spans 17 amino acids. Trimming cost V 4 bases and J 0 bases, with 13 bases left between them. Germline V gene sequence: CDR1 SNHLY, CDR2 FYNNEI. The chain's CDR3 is CASSGRGQSSGANVLTF. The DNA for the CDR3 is TGTGCCAGCAGTGGGAGGGGGCAGAGCTCTGGGGCCAACGTCCTGACTTTC.